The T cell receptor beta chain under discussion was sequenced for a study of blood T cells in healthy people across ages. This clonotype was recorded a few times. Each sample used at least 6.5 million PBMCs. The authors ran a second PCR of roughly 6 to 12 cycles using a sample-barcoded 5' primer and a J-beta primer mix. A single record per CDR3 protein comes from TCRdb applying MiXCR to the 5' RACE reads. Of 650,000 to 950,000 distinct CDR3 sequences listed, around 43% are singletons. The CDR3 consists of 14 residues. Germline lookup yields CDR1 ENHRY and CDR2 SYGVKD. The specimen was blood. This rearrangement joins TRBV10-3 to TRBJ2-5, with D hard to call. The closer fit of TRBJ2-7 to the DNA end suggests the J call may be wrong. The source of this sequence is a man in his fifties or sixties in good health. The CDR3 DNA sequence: TGTGCCATCAGTGACCACGCCGGCTGGGGCGAGCAGTACTTC. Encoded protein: CAISDHAGWGEQYF.